The T cell receptor (beta chain) described here comes from a study of CD8+CD57+ T cells in acquired aplastic anemia. Points from the study as a whole: A significant difference in CD8+ Simpson's diversity between patients and controls was not found.

The template used for profiling TCR beta VDJ and CDR3 was genomic DNA. TCRdb ran MiXCR on the reads and lists one entry per CDR3 protein. Of approximately 190,000 distinct CDR3 sequences in the sample, 64% were seen once. In the case of this clonotype: The antigen remains undetermined.

What was sequenced was sorted CD4+, CD8+, or CD8+CD57+ T cells (not recorded which) from PBMCs. The receptor was derived from a human donor with severe aplastic anemia or a healthy control (not recorded which).

The CDR3 DNA follows: TGTGCCAGCAGTCGGCGGGGGACCCAGTACTTC. This sequence encodes CASSRRGTQYF. V gene TRBV7-2 combines with J gene TRBJ2-5, with a tentative D call TRBD2 (6 bases). The CDR3 has 11 amino acids. Trimming left V 6 bases short and J 7 bases short, with 9 bases between. The germline gives CDR1 SGHTA, CDR2 FQGNSA.